This T cell receptor beta chain was identified in a study of blood T cells in healthy people across ages. The authors ran a second PCR of 7 to 11 cycles using a sample-barcoded 5' primer and a J-beta primer mix. TCRdb re-called the 5' RACE reads with MiXCR, one entry per CDR3 protein. The table shows hundreds of thousands of distinct CDR3 sequences, with roughly 52% occurring only once. This clonotype was detected only a few times. The ends lost 4 bases at V and 4 bases at J; junction bases unmatched: 13. The CDR3 consists of 18 residues. Germline V gene lookup returns CDR1 SEHNR and CDR2 FQNEAQ (reference sequence).

The genes are TRBV7-9 and TRBJ1-6; 7 nucleotides align to TRBD1. The specimen sequenced was blood. The clonotype originates from a young man in good health. The CDR3 DNA is TGTGCCAGCAGCTCCTCATACGTAGGGGGCGCTTATAATTCACCCCTCCACTTT. Residues: CASSSSYVGGAYNSPLHF.